The 10 T cell receptor beta chains below all came from one sample that was sequenced in a study of blood T cell repertoires in COVID-19. Profiled with immunoSEQ multiplex PCR; TCRdb holds only in-frame clones, not every one. The sample has approximately 670,000 clones; approximately 90% are singletons. Sequencing was carried out using peripheral blood. The receptors were gathered from a woman aged 18-29 years with acute or convalescent COVID-19.

This clone was recorded once. CDR3 DNA sequence: TGTGCCAGCAGTCCCGACAGCTACACTGAAGCTTTCTTT. Its protein product is CASSPDSYTEAFF. The genes are TRBV28 and TRBJ1-1, with D tentatively TRBD1 (5 bases). Germline CDR1 and CDR2: MDHEN and SYDVKM. Trimming pared 5 bases from V and 3 bases from J, leaving 10 bases between. The CDR3 consists of 13 residues.

The V call is TRBV6-5, the J call TRBJ1-2; perhaps TRBD1 as D (5 bases). V shed 7 bases and J shed 5 bases, with 14 bases lying between them. Germline V lookup: CDR1 MNHEY, CDR2 SVGAGI. The CDR3 extends over 13 amino acids. The CDR3 coding sequence is TGTGCCAGCACCCCGACCGGGACTTATGGCTACACCTTC. It encodes CASTPTGTYGYTF.

The chain joins TRBV5-6 to TRBJ1-1; TRBD1 might be the D (5 bases). CDR3 size: 14 residues. Germline CDR1 and CDR2: SGHDT and YYEEEE. Deletions cut 3 bases from V and 1 base from J, with 10 bases between. The CDR3 loop reads CASSSQGSNTEAFF. CDR3 in DNA: TGTGCCAGCAGCTCTCAGGGATCGAACACTGAAGCTTTCTTT. Complete variable domain (other parts from reference TRBV5-6 and TRBJ1-1): DAGVTQSPTHLIKTRGQQVTLRCSPKSGHDTVSWYQQALGQGPQFIFQYYEEEERQRGNFPDRFSGHQFPNYSSELNVNALLLGDSALYLCASSSQGSNTEAFFGQGTRLTVV.

The sample holds a few counts of this clone. The CDR3: CASRSQGGTEAFF. The CDR3 bases are TGTGCCAGCAGGTCACAGGGGGGAACTGAAGCTTTCTTT. The J gene is TRBJ1-1, the V gene TRBV2; 8 bases are shared with TRBD1. Germline CDR1 and CDR2: SNHLY and FYNNEI. The CDR3 length is 13 residues. V shed 6 bases and J 5 bases; nucleotides not matched to a gene: 5. Full variable domain (rest looked up from reference TRBV2 and TRBJ1-1): EPEVTQTPSHQVTQMGQEVILRCVPISNHLYFYWYRQILGQKVEFLVSFYNNEISEKSEIFDDQFSVERPDGSNFTLKIRSTKLEDSAMYFCASRSQGGTEAFFGQGTRLTVV.

The chain combines TRBV6-5 with TRBJ2-1; TRBD1 aligns across 8 bases. The CDR3 loop spans 14 amino acids. Trimming took 7 bases from V and 2 from J; bases not matched to a gene: 4. Germline V gives CDR1 MNHEY, CDR2 SVGAGI. For the CDR3, the DNA is TGTGCCAGCACTTCGGGACAGGCCTACAATGAGCAGTTCTTC. It translates to CASTSGQAYNEQFF.

The rearrangement links TRBV20-1 to TRBJ1-5; D uncertain. Trimming stripped 3 bases from V and 7 bases from J, with 16 bases between. Germline V gene data show CDR1 as DFQATT and CDR2 as SNEGSKA (reference sequence). The CDR3 consists of 14 residues. The CDR3 sequence is CSASSAYGVQPQHF. CDR3 bases: TGCAGTGCTAGTTCGGCGTATGGAGTGCAGCCCCAGCATTTT.

The chain combines TRBV6-8 with TRBJ2-7, with 8 bases identical to TRBD2. Germline V gives CDR1 MNHGY, CDR2 SAAAGT. With 2 bases clipped from V and 3 bases from J, the junction kept 33 bases outside the gene matches. This CDR3 has 24 residues. The CDR3: CASSYPLSGGRFPHPSNPYYEQYF. CDR3 nucleotides: TGTGCCAGCAGTTACCCCCTGTCGGGGGGGCGCTTCCCCCACCCCTCCAATCCCTACTACGAGCAGTACTTC.

The chain couples TRBV4-3 to TRBJ1-1, with no clear D. Trimming shortened V by 0 bases and J by 3 bases, and 14 bases separated the two germline ends. CDR1 is LGHNA and CDR2 is YSLEER in the germline V gene. This CDR3 is 16 amino acids long. The CDR3 region is CASSQDGLASDTEAFF. In DNA, the CDR3 is TGCGCCAGCAGCCAAGATGGACTGGCCTCCGACACTGAAGCTTTCTTT.

The gene calls are TRBV5-4 and TRBJ1-2, with a possible D match to TRBD1 (5 bases). V shed 3 bases and J shed 5 bases, with 11 bases lying between them. The germline V gene has CDR1 SGHNT and CDR2 YYREEE (reference sequence). The CDR3 runs 13 residues. In nucleotides, the CDR3 is TGTGCCAGCAGCTCCGACAGCTTATATGGCTACACCTTC. This sequence encodes CASSSDSLYGYTF.

This clone appeared a single time. This chain joins TRBV9 and TRBJ1-2; D unresolved. Trimming shortened V by 5 bases and J by 0 bases, and 8 bases separated the two germline ends. From germline, CDR1 is SGDLS and CDR2 YYNGEE. The length of the CDR3 is 13 residues. Here the CDR3 reads CASSRETNYGYTF. In nucleotides, the CDR3 is TGTGCCAGCAGTCGGGAAACTAACTATGGCTACACCTTC.